The 25 T cell receptor beta chains given below trace back to one sample, sequenced in a study of cytomegalovirus exposure and HLA in healthy donors. TCRdb keeps only in-frame clones here, not all; method: immunoSEQ multiplex PCR. The sample carries under 200,000 clones, about 90% recorded once. The sequenced sample was PBMCs. These TCRs come from a young woman in good health and CMV-seropositive.

This chain uses TRBV10-3 with TRBJ2-7; 10 bases are a match to TRBD2. Germline lookup yields CDR1 ENHRY and CDR2 SYGVKD. The V segment lost 11 bases and the J segment 6 bases; nucleotides outside the gene matches: 16. There are 15 residues in the CDR3. The CDR3 region has the DNA TGTGCCGCCCGTGCTAGCGGGAGAACCCCCCTCGAGCAGTACTTC. Translation gives CAARASGRTPLEQYF.

The chain is built from TRBV29-1 and TRBJ2-2, with D possibly matching TRBD1 (5 bases). The germline V gene has CDR1 SQVTM and CDR2 ANQGSEA. V shed 1 base and J shed 0 bases, with 6 bases lying between them. This CDR3 is built from 14 residues. CDR3 nucleotide sequence: TGCAGCGTTGAAGCAGGGTCGAACACCGGGGAGCTGTTTTTT. Encoded protein: CSVEAGSNTGELFF.

This chain links TRBV7-2 with TRBJ1-3; 7 bases align to TRBD1. Germline-derived CDR1 and CDR2 are SGHTA and FQGNSA. Losses at the gene ends were 5 bases for V and 5 bases for J; bases not matched to a gene: 18. CDR3 length: 18 residues. CDR3 DNA: TGTGCCAGCAGCCGCCTCCCGGGACAGAAGGACTTACGAAACACCATATATTTT. Translated: CASSRLPGQKDLRNTIYF.

The chain is built from TRBV28 and TRBJ2-7; D gene uncertain. This CDR3 is built from 13 residues. Germline values: CDR1 MDHEN, CDR2 SYDVKM. Trimming left V 1 base short and J 6 bases short, with 10 bases between. The CDR3 region is CASSLLVQVEQYF. The CDR3 region has the DNA TGTGCCAGCAGTTTATTGGTCCAGGTCGAGCAGTACTTC.

The V gene is TRBV19, the J gene TRBJ2-2, with a tentative D call TRBD2 (6 bases). CDR1 and CDR2 (germline): LNHDA, SQIVND (reference sequence). The V gene lost 4 bases and the J gene lost 6 bases, with 21 bases spanning the gap. This CDR3 contains 17 residues. CDR3 region: CASSTTSFWGTPGELFF. The CDR3 nucleotides read TGTGCCAGTAGTACAACCTCGTTCTGGGGGACTCCCGGGGAGCTGTTTTTT.

This chain uses TRBV28 with TRBJ2-7; no clear D. Trimming shortened V by 10 bases and J by 2 bases, and 15 bases separated the two germline ends. The CDR3 runs 13 residues. Germline V lookup: CDR1 MDHEN, CDR2 SYDVKM. In DNA, the CDR3 is TGTGCCAACCCCTGGGCGCAGGCCTACGAGCAGTACTTC. It specifies CANPWAQAYEQYF.

This chain uses TRBV18 with TRBJ1-2, with TRBD1 matching 8 bases. The ends lost 3 bases at V and 1 base at J; junction bases unmatched: 7. The CDR3 consists of 16 residues. In germline, CDR1 is KGHSH, CDR2 LQKENI. The CDR3 loop is CASSPARDRLNYGYTF. The CDR3 bases are TGTGCCAGCTCACCGGCCCGGGACAGGCTTAACTATGGCTACACCTTC. Complete variable domain (other parts from reference TRBV18 and TRBJ1-2): NAGVMQNPRHLVRRRGQEARLRCSPMKGHSHVYWYRQLPEEGLKFMVYLQKENIIDESGMPKERFSAEFPKEGPSILRIQQVVRGDSAAYFCASSPARDRLNYGYTFGSGTRLTVV.

The V call is TRBV6-5, the J call TRBJ2-5; D is ambiguous. The CDR3 runs 11 residues. V shed 4 bases and J shed 6 bases, with 6 bases lying between them. The germline V gene encodes CDR1 MNHEY and CDR2 SVGAGI. CDR3 region: CASSFGQTQYF. CDR3 coding DNA: TGTGCCAGCAGTTTTGGGCAGACCCAGTACTTC.

V usage is TRBV4-2 and J usage is TRBJ2-3, with 9 bases matching TRBD1. From germline, CDR1 is LGHNA and CDR2 YNFKEQ. This CDR3 comprises 15 residues. V was pared by 4 bases and J by 4 bases, with 6 bases of the junction left unmatched. CDR3 coding DNA: TGTGCCAGCAGCCGTAGACAGGGGGAGGCAGATACGCAGTATTTT. This codes for CASSRRQGEADTQYF.

V gene TRBV19 combines with J gene TRBJ2-6; no clear D gene. The CDR3 has 15 residues. The ends were cut back, 1 base at V and 0 bases at J, with 4 bases in the middle. Germline V CDR1 and CDR2: LNHDA, SQIVND (reference sequence). For the CDR3, the DNA is TGTGCCAGTAGTATAGGTCGCTCTGGGGCCAACGTCCTGACTTTC. It translates to CASSIGRSGANVLTF. Based on the CDR3 plus reference TRBV19 and TRBJ2-6, the full variable domain is DGGITQSPKYLFRKEGQNVTLSCEQNLNHDAMYWYRQDPGQGLRLIYYSQIVNDFQKGDIAEGYSVSREKKESFPLTVTSAQKNPTAFYLCASSIGRSGANVLTFGAGSRLTVL.

This chain links TRBV2 with TRBJ2-1, with 9 bases matching TRBD2. With 6 bases clipped from V and 15 bases from J, the junction kept 18 bases outside the gene matches. The CDR3 is 15 residues long. The germline gives CDR1 SNHLY, CDR2 FYNNEI. In DNA form, the CDR3 reads TGTGCCAGCAGGCGACTAGCGGACCCTTACAATGAGGGGTTCTTC. Residues: CASRRLADPYNEGFF.

The V call is TRBV5-8, the J call TRBJ2-7, with TRBD1 identical over 7 bases. This CDR3 has 14 residues. Germline V gene lookup returns CDR1 SGHTS and CDR2 YDEGEE. With 0 bases clipped from V and 7 bases from J, the junction kept 7 bases outside the gene matches. CDR3 DNA sequence: TGTGCCAGCAGCTTGGACAGGGGCCCTGGGGAGCAGTACTTC. Amino acids: CASSLDRGPGEQYF.

This chain connects TRBV27 to TRBJ2-7; a possible D gene is TRBD2 (5 bases). CDR1 and CDR2 from the germline V gene are MNHEY and SMNVEV (reference sequence). V dropped 5 bases and J dropped 0 bases, with 14 bases sitting between them. The CDR3 has 15 residues. The CDR3 is CASSDTSEGSYEQYF. As DNA, the CDR3 is TGTGCCAGCAGTGATACTAGTGAGGGCTCCTACGAGCAGTACTTC.

The chain carries TRBV5-6 and TRBJ2-5; 7 bases align to TRBD2. CDR3 length: 14 residues. V shed 3 bases and J 3 bases; nucleotides not matched to a gene: 5. CDR1 and CDR2 from the germline V gene are SGHDT and YYEEEE. CDR3 sequence: CASSSSGIEETQYF. The CDR3 DNA is TGTGCCAGCAGCTCAAGCGGGATTGAAGAGACCCAGTACTTC.

This clone was counted once. This sequence joins TRBV27 and TRBJ2-2; TRBD1 matches 10 bases. Germline V gene data show CDR1 as MNHEY and CDR2 as SMNVEV (reference sequence). J was trimmed by 6 bases and V by 3 bases; bases with no gene match: 4. CDR3 size: 15 residues. CDR3 DNA: TGTGCCAGCAGTTTTGACAGGGGGCTTTCCGGGGAGCTGTTTTTT. This gives the protein CASSFDRGLSGELFF.

J is TRBJ2-1 and V is TRBV27, with TRBD2 matching 7 bases. The V and J ends lost 2 bases and 7 bases, in that order; junction bases with no gene match: 2. CDR3 length: 13 amino acids. In germline, CDR1 is MNHEY, CDR2 SMNVEV (reference sequence). The CDR3 loop reads CASSLAGVNEQFF. CDR3 nucleotides: TGTGCCAGCAGTTTAGCGGGAGTTAATGAGCAGTTCTTC.

The chain combines TRBV2 with TRBJ1-5; 7 bases are shared with TRBD1. Germline V gives CDR1 SNHLY, CDR2 FYNNEI. CDR3 length: 15 residues. With 5 bases clipped from V and 2 bases from J, the junction kept 6 bases outside the gene matches. CDR3 protein: CASSPWDSRNQPQHF. The DNA for the CDR3 is TGTGCCAGCAGTCCTTGGGACAGCCGCAATCAGCCCCAGCATTTT.

The chain couples TRBV27 to TRBJ2-5; TRBD1 aligns across 8 bases. Trimming at V came to 5 bases and at J to 5 bases, leaving 16 bases not matched to a gene. CDR1 and CDR2 (germline): MNHEY, SMNVEV (reference sequence). The CDR3 contains 17 residues. CDR3 amino acids: CASSPRMDRVKGETQYF. DNA for the CDR3: TGTGCCAGCAGTCCGAGGATGGACAGGGTAAAGGGGGAGACCCAGTACTTC.

This chain's CDR3 is CASSQGTVTAFF. In DNA form, the CDR3 reads TGTGCCAGTAGTCAAGGGACAGTTACGGCTTTCTTT. V usage is TRBV19 and J usage is TRBJ1-1; the match to TRBD1 covers 7 bases. This CDR3 contains 12 residues. V was clipped by 5 bases and J by 11 bases; unmatched bases: 8. The V gene's germline CDR1 is LNHDA and CDR2 SQIVND (reference sequence).

The J gene is TRBJ2-7, the V gene TRBV28, with D possibly matching TRBD1 (5 bases). The CDR3 spans 16 residues. CDR1 and CDR2 (germline): MDHEN, SYDVKM. Trimming took 4 bases from V and 0 from J, leaving 16 bases between them. This CDR3 reads CASSSPGRANSYEQYF. The DNA for the CDR3 is TGTGCCAGCAGTTCTCCCGGCAGGGCGAACTCCTACGAGCAGTACTTC.

The V call is TRBV6-5, the J call TRBJ1-2, with D tentatively TRBD1 (6 bases). Germline V gene lookup returns CDR1 MNHEY and CDR2 SVGAGI. The CDR3 covers 14 residues. Trimming took 6 bases from V and 3 from J, leaving 14 bases between them. The DNA of the CDR3 is TGTGCCAGCAGGGGGCCCAGGGGAGACTATGGCTACACCTTC. It codes for CASRGPRGDYGYTF.

This chain uses TRBV5-6 with TRBJ2-2; possibly TRBD1 for D (6 bases). V was clipped by 3 bases and J by 2 bases, with 8 bases between them. The CDR3 is made up of 14 amino acids. Germline loops: CDR1 SGHDT, CDR2 YYEEEE. CDR3 region: CASSWDINTGELFF. DNA for the CDR3: TGTGCCAGCAGCTGGGACATCAACACCGGGGAGCTGTTTTTT.

This chain connects TRBV12-1 to TRBJ2-7; TRBD2 reflects the table's D call only, with no check against the DNA. TRBV12-1 constitutes a pseudogene. This CDR3 has 15 amino acids. The CDR3 spells CASSFARGKPYEQYF. In DNA, the CDR3 is TGTGCCAGCAGCTTTGCGCGGGGGAAACCCTACGAGCAGTACTTC.

This chain links TRBV4-2 with TRBJ1-1, with 8 bases aligning to TRBD1. Germline V gives CDR1 LGHNA, CDR2 YNFKEQ. V shed 4 bases and J 10 bases; nucleotides not matched to a gene: 5. The CDR3 loop spans 12 amino acids. CDR3 protein: CASSRQGFGAFF. Here the CDR3 DNA reads TGTGCCAGCAGCCGACAGGGGTTCGGAGCTTTCTTT.

The chain couples TRBV5-4 to TRBJ2-2; weak D call: TRBD2 (7 bases). Between the trimmed V and J ends, which lost 5 bases and 4 bases, there was a span of 18 bases. Germline V CDR1 and CDR2: SGHNT, YYREEE (reference sequence). The CDR3 contains 16 residues. CDR3 region: CASRQGGGGPTGELFF. The DNA of the CDR3 is TGTGCCAGCAGGCAAGGAGGGGGGGGACCCACCGGGGAGCTGTTTTTT. Full variable domain (outside the CDR3, taken from reference TRBV5-4 and TRBJ2-2): ETGVTQSPTHLIKTRGQQVTLRCSSQSGHNTVSWYQQALGQGPQFIFQYYREEENGRGNFPPRFSGLQFPNYSSELNVNALELDDSALYLCASRQGGGGPTGELFFGEGSRLTVL.